Reported below is one T cell receptor (beta chain). No antigen is known for it. CD45RO negativity and positive selection for CCR7 defined naive CD8 cells, a population that excluded terminally differentiated effector memory CD45RA+ cells. The data are from a study of shared clonotypes between healthy human individuals. Regarding the study as a whole: Rarefaction curves obtained for sorted subsets showed sequencing incomplete despite large depth. Estimated clonotype richness was generally higher in naive than memory subsets.

At the deep level, the assay was run. Sequencing was performed with immunoSEQ multiplex PCR; in TCRdb, only in-frame clones are kept and a portion is missing. Here the sample spans approximately 1.9 million clones, around 95% being singletons. The sequencing sample was made of naive CD8+ T cells from PBMCs. The receptor's source is a man aged 18 to 29 in good health. Some clones in this sample may be carry-over from other donors' samples.

The CDR3 bases are TGTGCCAGCAGCGTAGCGGGGACAGGGGGGAGCTCTGGAAACACCATATATTTT. This encodes CASSVAGTGGSSGNTIYF. The genes are TRBV9 and TRBJ1-3; 11 bases align to TRBD1. Germline CDR1 is SGDLS and CDR2 is YYNGEE. This CDR3 is built from 18 residues. V lost 0 bases to trimming and J lost 0 bases; unmatched junction nucleotides: 5.